These 6 T cell receptor beta chains were all obtained from the same sample, sequenced in a study of blood T cell repertoires in COVID-19. Clones were read by immunoSEQ multiplex PCR, and TCRdb kept only the in-frame ones, dropping some. Of around 480,000 clones in the sample, around 89% are singletons; the top ten hold around 12%. The source material was peripheral blood. Receptor source: a woman between 50 and 59 years old with COVID-19, enrolled during active disease.

The chain is built from TRBV29-1 and TRBJ1-1; possible D gene TRBD1, 5 bases. V was trimmed by 4 bases and J by 6 bases, leaving 9 bases between them. The germline CDR1 and CDR2 sequences are SQVTM and ANQGSEA. This CDR3 has 11 amino acids. The CDR3 is CSVGTGAEAFF. DNA for the CDR3: TGCAGCGTTGGGACGGGGGCTGAAGCTTTCTTT.

This sequence joins TRBV4-1 and TRBJ2-2; possible D gene TRBD1, 6 bases. Trimming cost V 6 bases and J 5 bases, with 22 bases left between them. This CDR3 has 17 amino acids. Germline V gene data show CDR1 as MGHRA and CDR2 as YSYEKL. The CDR3 region is CASRNTYPRGMTGELFF. CDR3 nucleotides: TGCGCCAGCAGAAACACCTACCCCAGGGGTATGACCGGGGAGCTGTTTTTT.

This clone turned up a few times. The chain couples TRBV2 to TRBJ2-7; D unclear. The V and J ends lost 7 bases and 0 bases respectively, with 10 bases between them. CDR3 size: 13 residues. Looked up from germline, CDR1 is SNHLY and CDR2 is FYNNEI. The CDR3 DNA sequence: TGTGCCAGCAACTTAGTAGACTCCTACGAGCAGTACTTC. Its translation: CASNLVDSYEQYF.

V is TRBV11-2 and J is TRBJ2-2; TRBD1 agrees at 9 bases. The germline gives CDR1 SGHAT, CDR2 FQNNGV. J gave up 6 bases and V 4 bases, and 3 bases lay outside the gene matches. The CDR3 is 14 amino acids. The CDR3 DNA reads TGTGCCAGCAGCTGGGGACAGGGCGCCGGGGAGCTGTTTTTT. Encoded protein: CASSWGQGAGELFF.

The CDR3 coding sequence is TGCAGTGCTAGGATACAGGGAGAAGCTTTCTTT. It is translated as CSARIQGEAFF. The chain employs TRBV20-1 and TRBJ1-1; maybe TRBD1 (6 bases). The CDR3 length is 11 residues. The germline CDR1 and CDR2 sequences are DFQATT and SNEGSKA (reference sequence). The V gene lost 3 bases and the J gene lost 8 bases, with 10 bases spanning the gap.

The CDR3 nucleotides are TGTGCCATCAGTTTCACAGGGGCCAACACTGAAGCTTTCTTT. Translation: CAISFTGANTEAFF. The rearrangement joins TRBV10-3 to TRBJ1-1, with TRBD1 matching over 7 bases. J was trimmed by 2 bases and V by 5 bases; bases with no gene match: 5. Per germline, CDR1 ENHRY and CDR2 SYGVKD. The length of the CDR3 is 14 residues.